The text below deals with one T cell receptor beta chain. Its antigen is still unknown. An end of the junction does not agree with germline; a read error may underlie this. TCR beta cDNA was made from approximately 540 ng total RNA with a constant-region primer. ARM-PCR was slightly modified, and three nested multiplex PCR rounds with it gave rise to the TCR beta libraries. TCRdb recomputed calls from the multiplex PCR reads with MiXCR, one row per CDR3 protein. Altogether some 190,000 distinct CDR3 sequences are present, over 45% being singletons, with the ten largest covering approximately 70%. These data originate in a study of tumor-infiltrating lymphocytes in primary liver carcinoma. Study-level information: Lesions, classed as T1-T3 N0M0, spanned 4.2 to 10 cm across. Roughly 3.65 to 7.13 million productive TCRbeta reads came from each sample, comparable across tissue types.

The blood RNA (from unsorted whole blood) was obtained, and germline DNA was also extracted. The study's findings and limits: Whereas tumor region pairs overlapped more, tumor-adjacent and tumor-blood pairs overlapped less. Against blood, tumors held a significantly higher top-250-clone fraction (p = 0.039).

The material sequenced was peripheral blood. The TCR was taken from a middle-aged man with primary liver carcinoma and hepatitis B virus infection.

The CDR3 loop is CASRGTWPQLF. DNA for the CDR3: TGTGCCAGCAGAGGGACTTGGCCCCAGCTTTTT. This rearrangement joins TRBV6-1 to TRBJ1-5, with D perhaps matching TRBD1 (5 bases). This CDR3 comprises 11 residues. The germline gives CDR1 MNHNS, CDR2 SASEGT.